The present T cell receptor beta chain was sequenced within a study of early T cells in non-severe SARS-CoV-2 infection. Unmatched junction bases numbered 2, after V lost 1 base and J lost 0 bases. The CDR3 consists of 15 residues. Germline V gives CDR1 SGHTA, CDR2 FQGNSA. TCRdb itself ran the 5' RACE reads through MiXCR, one entry per CDR3 protein. This repertoire shows 53,000 or so distinct CDR3 sequences, over 7.5% found once; its top ten account for roughly 8.3%. The chain carries TRBV7-2 and TRBJ2-7; TRBD1 aligns across 8 bases. Sequencing input: whole blood. The TCR comes from an adult who was a healthcare worker with PCR-confirmed SARS-CoV-2 infection or an uninfected control (not recorded which). CDR3 protein: CASSLGQGFSYEQYF. CDR3 bases: TGTGCCAGCAGCTTAGGACAGGGGTTCTCCTACGAGCAGTACTTC.